The T cell receptor (beta chain) described here comes from a study of PD-L1 blockade in urothelial cancer. Sample time point: pretreatment peripheral blood. Using immunoSEQ multiplex PCR, the repertoire was profiled, and TCRdb retains in-frame clones only, with some absent. The data contain some 100,000 clones, about 89% of them seen just once; the ten biggest clones take up about 1%. Germline trimming cut 3 bases from V and 6 bases from J; bases unmatched to any gene: 6. The CDR3 covers 15 residues. The V gene's germline CDR1 is SGHNT and CDR2 YENEEA. The sequence derives from a woman older than 75 with urothelial cancer. The material was PBMCs, obtained around atezolizumab (anti-PD-L1) treatment. This chain connects TRBV11-3 to TRBJ2-1; 9 nucleotides match TRBD1. The CDR3 DNA reads as TGTGCCAGCAGCTTTAACAGGGGGCTCGGCAATGAGCAGTTCTTC. Amino acids: CASSFNRGLGNEQFF.